A single sample gave rise to the 20 T cell receptor beta chains below, sequenced in a study of long-term antiretroviral therapy in people with HIV. Survey-level resolution applied to immunoSEQ assay v3.0. Repertoires were generated with immunoSEQ multiplex PCR, while TCRdb's copy carries only in-frame clones and drops some. Among approximately 23,000 clones listed, about 80% were seen once. This sample comprised unsorted PBMCs, obtained around 6 years after starting antiretroviral therapy. The source is a man aged 25-40 years with HIV.

This clone was observed a single time. This chain uses TRBV7-2 with TRBJ2-7; possibly TRBD1 for D (5 bases). The germline gives CDR1 SGHTA, CDR2 FQGNSA. The CDR3 is 14 amino acids. V was pared by 2 bases and J by 2 bases, with 10 bases between. The CDR3 DNA follows: TGTGCCAGCAGCTTAACGACAGTAGCCTACGAGCAGTACTTC. Amino acids: CASSLTTVAYEQYF.

The chain has TRBV21-1 and TRBJ2-5; the table assigns TRBD2, which was not confirmed against the DNA. TRBV21-1 is designated a pseudogene. The CDR3 is 14 residues long. The CDR3 sequence is CASSARAGQETQYF. As DNA, the CDR3 is TGTGCCAGCAGCGCCCGAGCGGGACAAGAGACCCAGTACTTC.

The CDR3 region is CASSFGLAETQYF. DNA of the CDR3: TGTGCCAGCAGTTTCGGACTAGCGGAGACCCAGTACTTC. V usage is TRBV27 and J usage is TRBJ2-5; 9 nucleotides align to TRBD2. Germline assignment: CDR1 MNHEY and CDR2 SMNVEV (reference sequence). This CDR3 comprises 13 residues. After removal of 3 bases from V and 5 bases from J, the junction contained 1 base not matched to a gene.

The chain is built from TRBV4-3 and TRBJ2-3, with TRBD2 matching 13 bases. Germline V lookup: CDR1 LGHNA, CDR2 YSLEER. The CDR3 is made up of 17 amino acids. The V gene end was trimmed by 4 bases and the J gene end by 6 bases; junction bases not matched to a gene: 10. CDR3: CASSLNPTSGGFDTQYF. CDR3 bases: TGCGCCAGCAGCCTAAACCCGACTAGCGGGGGGTTTGATACGCAGTATTTT.

This clone was seen a single time. This sequence joins TRBV25-1 and TRBJ2-3; D call uncertain. The germline CDR1 and CDR2 sequences are MGHDK and SYGVNS. Trimming removed 7 bases from V and 0 bases from J, with 8 bases in between. The CDR3 is made up of 13 amino acids. Written as DNA, the CDR3 is TGTGCCAGCACGCTACGAAGCACAGATACGCAGTATTTT. It codes for CASTLRSTDTQYF.

The sample holds one count of this clone. The chain uses TRBV7-9 and TRBJ2-2; 10 nucleotides match TRBD1. V lost 5 bases and J lost 6; bases outside the gene matches: 9. The germline gives CDR1 SEHNR, CDR2 FQNEAQ (reference sequence). The CDR3 is made up of 16 amino acids. The CDR3 DNA sequence: TGTGCCAGCAGCCCACCGGGACAGGGGATCTCCGGGGAGCTGTTTTTT. It codes for CASSPPGQGISGELFF.

CDR3 residues: CASSLSGDGYTF. CDR3 nucleotides: TGTGCCAGCAGCCTGTCAGGGGATGGCTACACCTTC. The rearrangement links TRBV5-6 to TRBJ1-2; D perhaps matches TRBD1 (6 bases). This CDR3 spans 12 amino acids. The V and J ends lost 4 bases and 6 bases respectively, with 10 bases between them. CDR1 and CDR2 (germline): SGHDT, YYEEEE.

CDR3 amino acids: CASSPRLGQGPLYGYTF. The DNA of the CDR3 is TGTGCCAGCAGCCCTCGTTTAGGGCAGGGGCCCCTCTATGGCTACACCTTC. The chain combines TRBV28 with TRBJ1-2; a weak D match, TRBD1 (6 bases). The CDR3 is 17 residues long. Trimming removed 6 bases at V and 4 bases at J, with 24 bases between. Germline V gene lookup returns CDR1 MDHEN and CDR2 SYDVKM.

The rearrangement uses TRBV20-1 and TRBJ2-7; no clear D gene. The CDR3 length is 11 residues. The germline CDR1 and CDR2 sequences are DFQATT and SNEGSKA (reference sequence). Trimming cost V 7 bases and J 3 bases, with 10 bases left between them. For the CDR3, the DNA is TGCAGTGGCACCCCCAACTACGAGCAGTACTTC. Its protein product is CSGTPNYEQYF.

This clone was seen a few times. This sequence joins TRBV11-2 and TRBJ2-4; possibly TRBD1 or TRBD2 for D (6 bases each). CDR3 length: 14 amino acids. Trimming pared 4 bases from V and 5 bases from J, leaving 12 bases between. Germline CDR1 SGHAT, CDR2 FQNNGV. DNA of the CDR3: TGTGCCAGCAGCTCAGGGGAGGCTCAAAACATTCAGTACTTC. It specifies CASSSGEAQNIQYF.

This clone was detected only a few times. The chain carries TRBV7-2 and TRBJ2-3; 8 bases align to TRBD2. CDR3 size: 17 residues. Germline CDR1 is SGHTA and CDR2 is FQGNSA. With 5 bases clipped from V and 0 bases from J, the junction kept 10 bases outside the gene matches. The CDR3 DNA sequence: TGTGCCAGCAGCCGAAGAGGACTAGCTCGGAGCACAGATACGCAGTATTTT. This codes for CASSRRGLARSTDTQYF.

The count of this clone is one. The chain recombines TRBV5-1 with TRBJ2-1, with 9 bases aligning to TRBD2. CDR1 and CDR2 (germline): SGHRS, YFSETQ. The CDR3 extends over 17 amino acids. Trimming took 0 bases from V and 7 from J; bases not matched to a gene: 11. In DNA, the CDR3 is TGCGCCAGCAGCTTGGATCGGGCGGGAGGGCCGAAGAATGAGCAGTTCTTC. Translating it yields CASSLDRAGGPKNEQFF.

The chain uses TRBV7-9 and TRBJ1-2, with a tentative D call TRBD1 (6 bases). The CDR3 consists of 15 residues. V gave up 5 bases and J gave up 8 bases, with 21 bases separating them. Germline values: CDR1 SEHNR, CDR2 FQNEAQ (reference sequence). The CDR3: CASSHRDRLTNGYTF. For the CDR3, the DNA is TGTGCCAGCAGCCATCGAGACAGGCTAACGAACGGCTACACCTTC.

This sequence joins TRBV5-6 and TRBJ2-7; D is perhaps TRBD2 (6 bases). The CDR3 has 14 residues. The ends were cut back, 0 bases at V and 0 bases at J, with 7 bases in the middle. Germline V gene sequence: CDR1 SGHDT, CDR2 YYEEEE. The CDR3 nucleotides read TGTGCCAGCAGCTTGGCCGGGAGCTCCTACGAGCAGTACTTC. Its translation: CASSLAGSSYEQYF.

The chain links TRBV5-4 to TRBJ2-7; D not resolved. From germline, CDR1 is SGHNT and CDR2 YYREEE (reference sequence). This CDR3 contains 15 residues. V lost 6 bases to trimming and J lost 5 bases, with 21 bases between them. CDR3: CASTSRTFRQDEQYF. For the CDR3, the DNA is TGTGCCAGCACCTCCAGGACCTTTCGTCAGGACGAGCAGTACTTC. Filled out from reference TRBV5-4 and TRBJ2-7, the complete variable domain reads ETGVTQSPTHLIKTRGQQVTLRCSSQSGHNTVSWYQQALGQGPQFIFQYYREEENGRGNFPPRFSGLQFPNYSSELNVNALELDDSALYLCASTSRTFRQDEQYFGPGTRLTVT.

The J gene is TRBJ2-7, the V gene TRBV6-1; maybe TRBD2 (5 bases). Germline CDR1 and CDR2: MNHNS and SASEGT. V was clipped by 0 bases and J by 3 bases, with 15 bases between them. The CDR3 runs 16 residues. The CDR3 DNA reads as TGTGCCAGCAGTGAAGCCCCGGGTGCGGCGGGCTACGAGCAGTACTTC. Translating gives CASSEAPGAAGYEQYF.

This clone has more than one count but fewer than ten. CDR3 nucleotides: TGTGCCAGCAGCAAAGCGCGGGCACCGGGCTACGAGCAGTACTTC. Translation gives CASSKARAPGYEQYF. The chain recombines TRBV21-1 with TRBJ2-7; the table's TRBD2 call for D was not verified on the DNA. TRBV21-1 represents a pseudogene. CDR3 length: 15 residues.

V and J are TRBV30 and TRBJ1-2; unclear D gene. The CDR3 extends over 11 amino acids. The germline gives CDR1 GTSNPN, CDR2 SVGIG (reference sequence). V lost 4 bases, J lost 5 bases, and 8 bases lay in between. DNA for the CDR3: TGTGCCTGGATAGGGTTTTATGGCTACACCTTC. Its translation: CAWIGFYGYTF.

The CDR3 region is CASSFPQGTGAYEQYF. The CDR3, as DNA: TGTGCCAGCAGCTTTCCACAGGGGACAGGGGCCTACGAGCAGTACTTC. V and J are TRBV7-9 and TRBJ2-7; TRBD1 matches at 10 bases. Germline lookup yields CDR1 SEHNR and CDR2 FQNEAQ (reference sequence). CDR3 size: 16 residues. Trimming removed 3 bases from V and 2 bases from J; junction bases left unmatched: 7.

The chain employs TRBV4-3 and TRBJ1-3; D gene uncertain. The V gene's germline CDR1 is LGHNA and CDR2 YSLEER. Deletions cut 0 bases from V and 0 bases from J, with 9 bases between. This CDR3 is 16 amino acids long. This CDR3 is CASSQEGPNSGNTIYF. CDR3 nucleotides: TGCGCCAGCAGCCAAGAGGGCCCGAACTCTGGAAACACCATATATTTT.